A selection of T cell receptor beta chains follows, all from one sample in a study of T cell responses to AZD1222 COVID-19 vaccine. This table comes from immunoSEQ multiplex PCR, and its TCRdb copy is limited to in-frame clones, with some not included. This table holds some 150,000 clones, about nine tenths found once. This specimen was peripheral blood, taken after recovery from COVID-19. The receptors were sampled from an adult who had recovered from COVID-19. Both conserved end residues are part of each CDR3. The D gene is left open where the match is weak. The size field is filled for only some rows; it gives once, few, many or a size class.

CDR3 DNA	CDR3 protein	clone size	J gene	V gene	D gene
TGTGCCAGCAGCCGACTAGCGTACGGGGAGCTGTTTTTT	CASSRLAYGELFF	medium-sized	TRBJ2-2	TRBV7-3	TRBD2
TGTGCCAGTAGTAGTAGAAGCGTACGTAATGAGCAGTTCTTC	CASSSRSVRNEQFF	few	TRBJ2-1	TRBV19	NA
TGTGCCAGCAGTTTGGGACAGGGGCCCTACGAGCAGTACTTC	CASSLGQGPYEQYF	once	TRBJ2-7	TRBV28	TRBD1
TGTGCCAGCAGGCAGGGTTATGGCTACACCTTC	CASRQGYGYTF	NA	TRBJ1-2	TRBV6-5	NA
TGTGCCAGCACCACCGGGGGATCTTACAATGAGCAGTTCTTC	CASTTGGSYNEQFF	NA	TRBJ2-1	TRBV25-1	NA
TGTGCCACGAGCCAGGACCAATCCCACGAGACCCAGTACTTC	CATSQDQSHETQYF	NA	TRBJ2-5	TRBV15	NA
TGTGCCAGCAGAGCAGGCCACGAGCAGTACTTC	CASRAGHEQYF	NA	TRBJ2-7	TRBV27	NA
TGTGCCAGCTCACCACCGGAGGCGCTAGCCAAAAACATTCAGTACTTC	CASSPPEALAKNIQYF	NA	TRBJ2-4	TRBV18	NA
TGTGCCAGCAGCCTCCTGACTGACCCACGCACAGATACGCAGTATTTT	CASSLLTDPRTDTQYF	NA	TRBJ2-3	TRBV9	NA
TGTGCCAGCAGTTATGGTCGGGGCACTGAAGCTTTCTTT	CASSYGRGTEAFF	NA	TRBJ1-1	TRBV27	NA
TGTGCCAGCAGCCCCTCGGGCAATCAGCCCCAGCATTTT	CASSPSGNQPQHF	NA	TRBJ1-5	TRBV7-9	NA
TGCGCCAGCCACCCAGCTTTCTCCGAGCAGTACTTC	CASHPAFSEQYF	NA	TRBJ2-7	TRBV4-3	NA
TGCGCCAGCAGCTCGCTTGGGGGTCCCAATGAGCAGTTCTTC	CASSSLGGPNEQFF	few	TRBJ2-1	TRBV5-1	NA